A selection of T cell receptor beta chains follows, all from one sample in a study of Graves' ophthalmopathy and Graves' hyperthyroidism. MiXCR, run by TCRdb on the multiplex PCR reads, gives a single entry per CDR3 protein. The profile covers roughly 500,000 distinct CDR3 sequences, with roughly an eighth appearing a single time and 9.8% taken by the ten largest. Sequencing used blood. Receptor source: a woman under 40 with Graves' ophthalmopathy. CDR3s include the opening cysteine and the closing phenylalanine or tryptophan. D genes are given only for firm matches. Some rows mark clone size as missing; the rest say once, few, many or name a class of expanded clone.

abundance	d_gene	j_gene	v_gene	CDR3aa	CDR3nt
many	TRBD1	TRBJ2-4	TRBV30	CAWSTGTGDIQYF	TGTGCCTGGAGTACCGGGACAGGGGACATTCAGTACTTC
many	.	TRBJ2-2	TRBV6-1	CASSETRAYTGELFF	TGTGCCAGCAGTGAGACCAGGGCGTACACCGGGGAGCTGTTTTTT
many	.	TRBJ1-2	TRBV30	CAWSVPGRGGYTF	TGTGCCTGGAGTGTACCAGGAAGAGGTGGCTACACCTTC
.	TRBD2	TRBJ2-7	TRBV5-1	CASSPSGVTYEQYF	TGCGCCAGCAGTCCTAGCGGGGTAACCTACGAGCAGTACTTC
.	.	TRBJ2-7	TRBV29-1	CSVGRGAPGYEQYF	TGCAGCGTGGGACGGGGCGCCCCAGGGTACGAGCAGTACTTC
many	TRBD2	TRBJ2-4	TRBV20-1	CSARRGGGNIQYF	TGCAGTGCTAGGCGGGGGGGCGGAAACATTCAGTACTTC
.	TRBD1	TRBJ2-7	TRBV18	CASSNDAGTGSYEQYF	TGTGCCAGCTCAAACGATGCCGGGACAGGGTCCTACGAGCAGTACTTC
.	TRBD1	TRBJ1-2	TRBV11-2	CASSPPGQPIYGYTF	TGTGCCAGCAGCCCTCCGGGACAGCCTATCTATGGCTACACCTTC
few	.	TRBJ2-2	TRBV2	CASSPSSAGELFF	TGTGCCAGCAGCCCAAGTTCCGCCGGGGAGCTGTTTTTT
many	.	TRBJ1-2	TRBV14	CASSPYIDLWGYYGYTF	TGTGCCAGCAGTCCTTACATCGACCTCTGGGGTTACTATGGCTACACCTTC
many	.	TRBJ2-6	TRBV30	CAWSLPGGANVLTF	TGTGCCTGGAGTCTACCTGGTGGGGCCAACGTCCTGACTTTC
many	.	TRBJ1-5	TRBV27	CASKTFGSDQPQHF	TGTGCCAGCAAAACGTTTGGTAGCGATCAGCCCCAGCATTTT